This is a list of T cell receptor beta chains from one sample in a study of blood T cell repertoires in COVID-19. Profiling relied on immunoSEQ multiplex PCR, and the TCRdb table lists in-frame clones only, not all of them. The sample shows around 300,000 clones, 75% to 90% of them seen only once. The sequenced sample consisted of PBMCs or T cells enriched from blood (not recorded which). These receptors all come from a young man who had recovered from COVID-19. The CDR3 runs from the conserved cysteine through the conserved F or W. D genes are given only for firm matches. A row's size may be missing; if present it is once, few, many or a size class.

length,J,V,size,D,DNA,CDR3
15,TRBJ2-5,TRBV21-1,-,-,TGTGCCAGCAATCTTCCGACAGGGAAGTCAGAGACCCAGTACTTC,CASNLPTGKSETQYF
15,TRBJ1-2,TRBV23-1,few,-,TGCGCCAGCAGTCAAGTAACCGGGGTGTACTATGGCTACACCTTC,CASSQVTGVYYGYTF
15,TRBJ1-4,TRBV5-1,-,-,TGCGCCAGCAGAATGGCCGGGACTAGGGATGAAAAACTGTTTTTT,CASRMAGTRDEKLFF
18,TRBJ2-7,TRBV23-1,-,TRBD1,TGCGCCAGCAGTCAATCGTTCTTCGCTGGACAGGGGCTCTACGAGCAGTACTTC,CASSQSFFAGQGLYEQYF
14,TRBJ2-1,TRBV6-5,-,-,TGTGCCAGCAGGAAAACAGTCTCCTACAATGAGCAGTTCTTC,CASRKTVSYNEQFF
15,TRBJ2-1,TRBV4-1,-,TRBD2,TGCGCCAGCAGAGATCGGGGGGGCCCACCCAATGAGCAGTTCTTC,CASRDRGGPPNEQFF
14,TRBJ2-4,TRBV6-6,-,-,TGTGCCAGCAATCTTAGTAATTTGAAAAACATTCAGTACTTC,CASNLSNLKNIQYF
14,TRBJ1-2,TRBV11-2,once,-,TGTGCCAGCAGCCTTCGGGAGGGCGGGAATGGCTACACCTTC,CASSLREGGNGYTF
14,TRBJ1-1,TRBV19,-,-,TGTGCCAGTAGTACTACGTACGAGTTCACTGAAGCTTTCTTT,CASSTTYEFTEAFF
12,TRBJ1-4,TRBV28,-,TRBD1,TGTGCCATCGACAGGGGGGCTGAAAAACTGTTTTTT,CAIDRGAEKLFF
13,TRBJ2-2,TRBV11-2,-,-,TGTGCCAGCAGCTCTCCTGGAGTCGGGGAGCTGTTTTTT,CASSSPGVGELFF
13,TRBJ2-7,TRBV21-1,-,-,TGTGCCAGCAGCTGGGACACTGACTACGAGCAGTACTTC,CASSWDTDYEQYF
14,TRBJ2-7,TRBV5-1,-,TRBD1,TGCGCCAGCAGTACCGGGACAGAAACCTACGAGCAGTACTTC,CASSTGTETYEQYF
14,TRBJ1-1,TRBV28,few,TRBD1,TGTGCCAGCCGTCCCGGGACAGGGGGAGCTGAAGCTTTCTTT,CASRPGTGGAEAFF
16,TRBJ2-6,TRBV10-3,-,TRBD1,TGTGCCGTTTCGGACAGGGTTTCCCCGGGGGCCAACGTCCTGACTTTC,CAVSDRVSPGANVLTF
16,TRBJ2-1,TRBV15,-,TRBD2,TGTGCCACCAGCAGAGGCCTAGCGGGGAGATACAATGAGCAGTTCTTC,CATSRGLAGRYNEQFF
15,TRBJ2-5,TRBV7-6,once,-,TGTGCCAGCAGCTTATCAACAGGGCTTGGCGAGACCCAGTACTTC,CASSLSTGLGETQYF
15,TRBJ2-1,TRBV7-8,once,-,TGTGCCAGCAGCCCGGGGGATAACTCCTACAATGAGCAGTTCTTC,CASSPGDNSYNEQFF
14,TRBJ1-5,TRBV5-1,-,-,TGCGCCAGCAGCCTCCAACAGGGCGATCAGCCCCAGCATTTT,CASSLQQGDQPQHF
16,TRBJ1-5,TRBV28,-,-,TGTGCCAGCAGCACCCATGGAGGGGGAGGGAATCAGCCCCAGCATTTT,CASSTHGGGGNQPQHF
13,TRBJ1-1,TRBV20-1,once,-,TGCAGTGCTAGTGGTTCAGGATCCACTGAAGCTTTCTTT,CSASGSGSTEAFF
14,TRBJ1-4,TRBV9,-,-,TGTGCCAGCAGCGTAGGCGGGAATGATGAAAAACTGTTTTTT,CASSVGGNDEKLFF
11,TRBJ2-7,TRBV30,-,TRBD2,TGTGCGCTAGCGGGTATCTACGAGCAGTACTTC,CALAGIYEQYF
14,TRBJ2-1,TRBV5-4,-,-,TGTGCCAGCAGATCGGAGGGGTCCGGAATGGGGCAGTTCTTC,CASRSEGSGMGQFF
15,TRBJ2-3,TRBV6-4,-,TRBD1,TGTGCCAGCAGTACCGGGACAGGTAGCACAGATACGCAGTATTTT,CASSTGTGSTDTQYF
16,TRBJ2-3,TRBV15,-,TRBD1,TGTGCCACCAGCAGAGGGACAGGGGCTGGCACAGATACGCAGTATTTT,CATSRGTGAGTDTQYF
16,TRBJ1-6,TRBV27,-,TRBD1,TGTGCCAGCAGTTCTCCAGGGGGTGGGGGTAATTCACCCCTCCACTTT,CASSSPGGGGNSPLHF
20,TRBJ2-3,TRBV19,-,TRBD1,TGTGCCAGTAGTGCGTTCACAGGGGACGCCTTCGGCTCTAGCACAGATACGCAGTATTTT,CASSAFTGDAFGSSTDTQYF
14,TRBJ1-6,TRBV28,-,-,TGTGCCAGCAGCCTTAACTCCTATAATTCACCCCTCCACTTT,CASSLNSYNSPLHF
17,TRBJ2-1,TRBV3-1/TRBV3-2,-,TRBD2,TGTGCCAGCAGCCCTCGCGTAGGGCGGGGGGCATACAATGAGCAGTTCTTC,CASSPRVGRGAYNEQFF
14,TRBJ2-7,TRBV5-1,-,TRBD1,TGCGCCAGCAGCTTGGGACAGGGCCCCTACGAGCAGTACTTC,CASSLGQGPYEQYF
16,TRBJ1-2,TRBV4-1,-,-,TGCGCCAGCAGCCCTAGGGGAAGACAAATAAACTATGGCTACACCTTC,CASSPRGRQINYGYTF
16,TRBJ1-2,TRBV5-6,-,TRBD1,TGTGCCAGCAGCTACAAGGACAGGGGGCGTAACTATGGCTACACCTTC,CASSYKDRGRNYGYTF
13,TRBJ1-2,TRBV5-4,-,-,TGTGCCAGCAGCTATAACGGTAACTATGGCTACACCTTC,CASSYNGNYGYTF
14,TRBJ2-7,TRBV6-5,once,-,TGTGCCAGCCCAGGGGTCTATCCAACCTACGAGCAGTACTTC,CASPGVYPTYEQYF
16,TRBJ1-5,TRBV19,few,TRBD1,TGTGCCAGTAGAAGGACAGGGGGTAAAAGGGATCAGCCCCAGCATTTT,CASRRTGGKRDQPQHF
14,TRBJ2-3,TRBV6-5,-,TRBD2,TGTGCCAGCAGGTCAGCGGGACGCACAGATACGCAGTATTTT,CASRSAGRTDTQYF
15,TRBJ1-3,TRBV21-1,-,-,TGTGCCAGCAGCAACTGTCCTAGCTCTGGAAACACCATATATTTT,CASSNCPSSGNTIYF
17,TRBJ2-5,TRBV9,-,-,TGTGCCAGCAGCACCCATGCGAGGGGTGAGACAGGAGAGACCCAGTACTTC,CASSTHARGETGETQYF
17,TRBJ1-3,TRBV28,-,TRBD1,TGTGCCAGCAGTGCAAGACAGGGGTTAATCTCTGGAAACACCATATATTTT,CASSARQGLISGNTIYF
14,TRBJ1-1,TRBV9,-,-,TGTGCCAGCAGCGTCGGGAGTGGGAACACTGAAGCTTTCTTT,CASSVGSGNTEAFF
15,TRBJ1-4,TRBV10-2,-,TRBD1,TGCGCCAGCAGCCGGACAGGGGGAACTAATGAAAAACTGTTTTTT,CASSRTGGTNEKLFF
13,TRBJ1-5,TRBV30,-,-,TGTGCCTGGAGTCCCTCTTTCAATCAGCCCCAGCATTTT,CAWSPSFNQPQHF
12,TRBJ1-1,TRBV30,-,-,TGTGCCTGTTTCGGGGGTCGAACTGAAGCTTTCTTT,CACFGGRTEAFF
13,TRBJ2-3,TRBV11-2,-,TRBD1,TGTGCCAGCAGCCTAGGGACAGAGAAAGGGGGGTATTTT,CASSLGTEKGGYF
15,TRBJ2-5,TRBV5-1,-,-,TGCGCCAGCAGCCCTAACGTCCTCCATCAAGAGACCCAGTACTTC,CASSPNVLHQETQYF
14,TRBJ2-1,TRBV7-9,-,TRBD1,TGTGCCAGCAGCTTGCAGGGGGATAGTGGTGAGCAGTTCTTC,CASSLQGDSGEQFF
15,TRBJ2-1,TRBV4-1,-,-,TGCGCCAGCAGCCAAGTACTAAACCTAAACAATGAGCAGTTCTTC,CASSQVLNLNNEQFF
16,TRBJ1-5,TRBV6-1,once,-,TGTGCCAGCAGTGAATATACAGGGTTGGAGCATCAGCCCCAGCATTTT,CASSEYTGLEHQPQHF
15,TRBJ2-7,TRBV27,-,TRBD1,TGTGCCAGCAGTCCCGATCGGGACAGGACCTACGAGCAGTACTTC,CASSPDRDRTYEQYF